The 14 T cell receptor beta chains below were found in one sample sequenced in a study of post-analysis software for immune sequencing data. Study results and caveats: TRBV segments more frequent in patients than in controls numbered five and included TRBV5-6, TRBV5-1 and TRBV20-1.

Their antigens remain unidentified. Every TCR beta cDNA library bore unique molecular identifiers. Each CDR3 protein is one row after TCRdb ran MiXCR on the PCR reads. The repertoire has about 210,000 distinct CDR3 sequences, roughly 28% of them found once; the top ten carry less than 4%. The sequenced material came from blood. The receptors derive from a girl under 18 with multiple sclerosis.

This clonotype has ten or more counts. The chain employs TRBV12-3 or TRBV12-4 and TRBJ2-7, with D possibly TRBD1 on 5 matching bases. Trimming removed 2 bases at V and 3 bases at J, with 8 bases between. This CDR3 region has 13 residues. DNA of the CDR3: TGTGCCAGCAGTTTACAAGACAGCTACGAGCAGTACTTC. It translates to CASSLQDSYEQYF.

This clonotype has a single count. Given a much more abundant clone one base away, this may be a read error. The chain is built from TRBV7-6 and TRBJ2-1; D unresolved. Germline assignment: CDR1 SGHVS and CDR2 FNYEAQ. The CDR3 is made up of 13 amino acids. As DNA, the CDR3 is TGTGCCGGCAGCTTAGTCGCCGGCAATGAGCAGTTCTTC. Translation gives CAGSLVAGNEQFF. Full variable domain (rest looked up from reference TRBV7-6 and TRBJ2-1): GAGVSQSPRYKVTKRGQDVALRCDPISGHVSLYWYRQALGQGPEFLTYFNYEAQQDKSGLPNDRFSAERPEGSISTLTIQRTEQRDSAMYRCAGSLVAGNEQFFGPGTRLTVL.

A few counts support this clonotype. The rearrangement joins TRBV7-9 to TRBJ2-2; D unresolved. Trimming shortened V by 3 bases and J by 7 bases, and 6 bases separated the two germline ends. Germline values: CDR1 SEHNR, CDR2 FQNEAQ (reference sequence). The CDR3 contains 12 residues. The DNA for the CDR3 is TGTGCCAGCAGCTTTTCGGGCGGGGAGCTGTTTTTT. It specifies CASSFSGGELFF.

V usage is TRBV7-9 and J usage is TRBJ2-6; D call uncertain. This CDR3 contains 19 residues. In germline, CDR1 is SEHNR, CDR2 FQNEAQ (reference sequence). The V and J ends lost 1 base and 2 bases respectively, with 18 bases between them. The CDR3 region has the DNA TGTGCCAGCAGCTTAGGGGGTAGAGACATTGGACCTGGGGCCAACGTCCTGACTTTC. This encodes CASSLGGRDIGPGANVLTF.

This clonotype was seen many times. V and J are TRBV5-1 and TRBJ1-2; possibly TRBD1 for D (6 bases). Germline CDR1 is SGHRS and CDR2 is YFSETQ. CDR3 length: 14 residues. The ends were cut back, 0 bases at V and 6 bases at J, with 12 bases in the middle. CDR3 sequence (DNA): TGCGCCAGCAGCTTGGCGGGGGCAAAGGATGGCTACACCTTC. This translates into CASSLAGAKDGYTF.

This clonotype was seen a few times. Possible read error: a much larger clone is one base away. The chain is built from TRBV6-6 and TRBJ2-1, with TRBD1 matching 8 bases. Germline lookup yields CDR1 MNHNY and CDR2 SVGAGI (reference sequence). V lost 5 bases and J lost 8; bases outside the gene matches: 8. The CDR3 extends over 14 amino acids. CDR3: CASSTAQGAYEQFF. The CDR3 region has the DNA TGTGCCAGCAGTACCGCCCAGGGGGCGTATGAGCAGTTCTTC.

This clonotype has only a few counts. This chain uses TRBV11-2 with TRBJ1-1; D is possibly TRBD1 (5 bases). The CDR3 spans 16 residues. Trimming cost V 1 base and J 1 base, with 13 bases left between them. Germline V lookup: CDR1 SGHAT, CDR2 FQNNGV. The CDR3 bases are TGTGCCAGCAGCTTAGGGGGGTTACTGCGGAACACTGAAGCTTTCTTT. Its protein product is CASSLGGLLRNTEAFF. The full variable domain, rest sourced from reference TRBV11-2 and TRBJ1-1, is EAGVAQSPRYKIIEKRQSVAFWCNPISGHATLYWYQQILGQGPKLLIQFQNNGVVDDSQLPKDRFSAERLKGVDSTLKIQPAKLEDSAVYLCASSLGGLLRNTEAFFGQGTRLTVV.

The chain's CDR3 is CASSERQRHYEQYF. CDR3 bases: TGTGCCAGCAGTGAAAGACAGCGGCACTACGAGCAGTACTTC. The chain combines TRBV2 with TRBJ2-7; D might be TRBD1 or TRBD2, each matching 5 bases. From germline, CDR1 is SNHLY and CDR2 FYNNEI. CDR3 length: 14 amino acids. V lost 2 bases and J lost 3, with 11 bases in between. The full variable domain, rest sourced from reference TRBV2 and TRBJ2-7, is EPEVTQTPSHQVTQMGQEVILRCVPISNHLYFYWYRQILGQKVEFLVSFYNNEISEKSEIFDDQFSVERPDGSNFTLKIRSTKLEDSAMYFCASSERQRHYEQYFGPGTRLTVT.

The chain joins TRBV14 to TRBJ2-5, with a possible D match to TRBD2 (5 bases). Gene TRBJ2-7 matches the end of the DNA better, so the J call may be wrong. The V gene's germline CDR1 is SGHDN and CDR2 FVKESK. The CDR3 covers 13 residues. CDR3 in DNA: TGTGCCAGCAGCCAAGCGTCGGGGAACGAGCAGTACTTC. Amino acid sequence: CASSQASGNEQYF.

CDR3 nucleotides: TGCAGTGCTCGCCCGGGGAGTAGCTCCTACGAGCAGTACTTC. Translated: CSARPGSSSYEQYF. V and J are TRBV20-1 and TRBJ2-7; tentatively, D is TRBD2 (5 bases). This CDR3 contains 14 residues. Trimming took 5 bases from V and 0 from J, leaving 14 bases between them. Germline CDR1 DFQATT, CDR2 SNEGSKA (reference sequence).

This clonotype was seen ten or more times. The chain recombines TRBV6-5 with TRBJ2-7; D remains ambiguous. The V and J ends lost 0 bases and 1 base respectively, with 7 bases between them. The CDR3 has 14 residues. The V gene's germline CDR1 is MNHEY and CDR2 SVGAGI. This chain's CDR3 is CASSYSGSSYEQYF. The CDR3 region has the DNA TGTGCCAGCAGTTACTCCGGGTCATCCTACGAGCAGTACTTC.

This clonotype was seen a few times. This chain links TRBV6-4 with TRBJ2-7, with TRBD1 matching 12 bases. This CDR3 is 17 amino acids long. CDR1 and CDR2 (germline): MRHNA, SNTAGT. V trimming: 0 bases; J trimming: 7 bases; junction bases outside the gene matches: 10. The CDR3 loop reads CASSDSGQGAGINEQYF. The CDR3 coding sequence is TGTGCCAGCAGTGACTCGGGACAGGGGGCAGGAATCAATGAGCAGTACTTC.

This clonotype was observed at least ten times. V is TRBV10-3 and J is TRBJ2-3; 8 bases are shared with TRBD2. The CDR3 length is 15 residues. Looked up from germline, CDR1 is ENHRY and CDR2 is SYGVKD. Unmatched junction bases numbered 10, after V lost 6 bases and J lost 5 bases. Here the CDR3 DNA reads TGTGCCATCAGCCCTGGACTAGCTGAGCGAGATACGCAGTATTTT. Its translation is CAISPGLAERDTQYF.

This chain links TRBV28 with TRBJ1-1; D is unresolved. The germline V gene encodes CDR1 MDHEN and CDR2 SYDVKM. Trimming pared 6 bases from V and 1 base from J, leaving 15 bases between. CDR3 length equals 15 residues. The chain's CDR3 is CASSLSREGNTEAFF. The CDR3 nucleotides read TGTGCCAGCAGCCTTTCGAGGGAGGGGAACACTGAAGCTTTCTTT.